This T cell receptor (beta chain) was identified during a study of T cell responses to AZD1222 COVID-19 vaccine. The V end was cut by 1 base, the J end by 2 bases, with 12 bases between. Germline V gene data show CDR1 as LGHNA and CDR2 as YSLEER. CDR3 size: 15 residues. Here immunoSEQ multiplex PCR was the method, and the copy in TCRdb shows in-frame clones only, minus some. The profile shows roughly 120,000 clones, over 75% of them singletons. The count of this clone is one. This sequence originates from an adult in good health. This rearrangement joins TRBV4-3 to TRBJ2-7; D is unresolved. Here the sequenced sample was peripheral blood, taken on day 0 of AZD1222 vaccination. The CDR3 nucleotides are TGCGCCAGCAGCCAAGCCGACGGATCCGCCTACGAGCAGTACTTC. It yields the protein CASSQADGSAYEQYF.